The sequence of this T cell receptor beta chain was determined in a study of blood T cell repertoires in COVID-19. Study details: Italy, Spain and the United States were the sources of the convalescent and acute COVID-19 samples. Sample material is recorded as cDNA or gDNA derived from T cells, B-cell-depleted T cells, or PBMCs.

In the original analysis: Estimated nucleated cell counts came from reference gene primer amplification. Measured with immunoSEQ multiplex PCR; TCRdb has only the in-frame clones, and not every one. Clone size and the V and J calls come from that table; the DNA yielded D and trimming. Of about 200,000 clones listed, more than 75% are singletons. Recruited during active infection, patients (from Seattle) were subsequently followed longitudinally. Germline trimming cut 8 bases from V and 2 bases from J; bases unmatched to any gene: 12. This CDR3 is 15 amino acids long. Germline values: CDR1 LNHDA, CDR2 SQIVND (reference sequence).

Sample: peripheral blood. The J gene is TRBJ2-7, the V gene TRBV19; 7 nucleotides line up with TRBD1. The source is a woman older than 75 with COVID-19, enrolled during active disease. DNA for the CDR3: TGTGCCAGTCGAGAGGTCGACAGGGCCCCCTACGAGCAGTACTTC. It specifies CASREVDRAPYEQYF.